The clone carrying this T cell receptor beta chain has only one observation. The antigen remains undetermined. Profiled with immunoSEQ multiplex PCR; TCRdb holds only in-frame clones, not every one. The sample carries 190,000 or so clones, roughly 90% recorded once. Second doses at about 4 or about 12 weeks were pooled. This sample was included in a study of T cell responses to AZD1222 COVID-19 vaccine. V was cut by 6 bases and J by 1 base, with 12 bases left in between. The CDR3 contains 14 residues. Germline V lookup: CDR1 SNHLY, CDR2 FYNNEI. General study points: The reported proportion of spike-specific TCRs targeting unmutated variant regions was nearly half. Repertoires were obtained solely post-peak T cell response. A mostly white British donor set with more females was recruited, and clonal diversity was possibly underestimated.

The TCR comes from an adult who received the AZD1222 COVID-19 vaccine. V and J are TRBV2 and TRBJ1-1, with no clear D. The specimen was peripheral blood, collected 28 days after the second AZD1222 dose. CDR3 coding DNA: TGTGCCAGCAGGGGGATTGAGTCGAACACTGAAGCTTTCTTT. Its translation is CASRGIESNTEAFF.